Shown below are 15 T cell receptor beta chains from a single sample sequenced in a study of shared clonotypes between healthy human individuals. Generated by immunoSEQ multiplex PCR, the TCRdb table keeps only in-frame clones and is missing some. Of roughly 1,000,000 clones in the sample, about 84% were seen once. The sequenced material came from memory CD4+ T cells from PBMCs. Sample subset: CD45RA-negative fraction. These TCRs come from a man aged 18-30 years in good health. Some clones in this sample may be carry-over from other donors' samples.

This sequence joins TRBV7-9 and TRBJ2-1, with 9 bases lining up with TRBD2. Germline CDR1 SEHNR, CDR2 FQNEAQ (reference sequence). J lost 8 bases, V lost 7 bases, and 12 bases had no gene match. The CDR3 loop spans 15 amino acids. The DNA of the CDR3 is TGTGCCAGCACCTATGGCCCTAGCGGGAAGGATGAGCAGTTCTTC. Translated, it gives CASTYGPSGKDEQFF.

The chain couples TRBV2 to TRBJ1-5, with TRBD1 matching over 7 bases. V trimming: 8 bases; J trimming: 0 bases; junction bases outside the gene matches: 4. The CDR3 runs 14 residues. The germline gives CDR1 SNHLY, CDR2 FYNNEI. The CDR3 here is CASWTGYSNQPQHF. For the CDR3, the DNA is TGTGCCAGCTGGACAGGATATAGCAATCAGCCCCAGCATTTT.

This chain connects TRBV2 to TRBJ2-7, with TRBD2 as a possible D gene (6 bases). This CDR3 has 13 residues. CDR1 and CDR2 from the germline V gene are SNHLY and FYNNEI. The V gene lost 1 base and the J gene lost 12 bases, with 16 bases spanning the gap. Here the CDR3 reads CASSEGEVARGYF. The CDR3 DNA is TGTGCCAGCAGTGAAGGGGAGGTCGCTAGGGGGTACTTC.

The rearrangement links TRBV28 to TRBJ1-5; D possibly corresponds to TRBD1 (5 bases). The CDR3 length is 15 residues. Per germline, CDR1 MDHEN and CDR2 SYDVKM. The CDR3 DNA reads TGTGTGTCCCGAGGGCAGGGATTCTACGGGCAGCCCCAGCATTTT. Translated, it gives CVSRGQGFYGQPQHF.

This chain uses TRBV9 with TRBJ2-7; the D gene could be TRBD1 or TRBD2 (5 bases each). V lost 1 base to trimming and J lost 1 base, with 15 bases between them. The germline V gene has CDR1 SGDLS and CDR2 YYNGEE. The CDR3 consists of 16 residues. CDR3 DNA sequence: TGTGCCAGCAGCGTAAGTCCGGGGACGGATTCCTACGAGCAGTACTTC. Translation: CASSVSPGTDSYEQYF. The whole variable domain, remainder taken from reference TRBV9 and TRBJ2-7, is DSGVTQTPKHLITATGQRVTLRCSPRSGDLSVYWYQQSLDQGLQFLIQYYNGEERAKGNILERFSAQQFPDLHSELNLSSLELGDSALYFCASSVSPGTDSYEQYFGPGTRLTVT.

The genes are TRBV5-1 and TRBJ2-3, with TRBD2 matching over 8 bases. V dropped 3 bases and J dropped 5; count of bases not matched to a gene: 5. Germline values: CDR1 SGHRS, CDR2 YFSETQ. The CDR3 length is 14 residues. The CDR3 nucleotides are TGCGCCAGCAGCTCAGCGGGAGTGGGAGATACGCAGTATTTT. It is translated as CASSSAGVGDTQYF.

The V call is TRBV2, the J call TRBJ1-5, with D unresolved. Trimming removed 1 base at V and 3 bases at J, with 4 bases between. The germline gives CDR1 SNHLY, CDR2 FYNNEI. The CDR3 sequence is 13 residues long. The CDR3 region has the DNA TGTGCCAGCAGTGAAGGGCACAATCAGCCCCAGCATTTT. Amino acids: CASSEGHNQPQHF.

The rearrangement links TRBV5-6 to TRBJ2-5, with TRBD1 matching over 8 bases. J lost 5 bases, V lost 4 bases, and 7 bases had no gene match. The CDR3 loop spans 14 amino acids. Germline loops: CDR1 SGHDT, CDR2 YYEEEE. This CDR3 is CASSDDRGGETQYF. CDR3 coding DNA: TGTGCCAGCAGCGATGACAGGGGAGGTGAGACCCAGTACTTC.

This clone occurred a few times. This sequence joins TRBV20-1 and TRBJ1-5, with D unclear. This CDR3 region has 11 residues. V was trimmed by 6 bases and J by 7 bases, leaving 10 bases between them. Germline lookup yields CDR1 DFQATT and CDR2 SNEGSKA (reference sequence). The CDR3: CSASKGQPQHF. CDR3 sequence (DNA): TGCAGTGCCTCGAAAGGGCAGCCCCAGCATTTT.

This clone showed up just a few times. The rearrangement joins TRBV28 to TRBJ1-1; D not resolved. Deletions cut 6 bases from V and 1 base from J, with 12 bases between. CDR1 MDHEN and CDR2 SYDVKM come from the germline V gene. The CDR3 length is 14 residues. Written as DNA, the CDR3 is TGTGCCAGCAGGGGCCCTAAGGCGAACACTGAAGCTTTCTTT. Protein sequence: CASRGPKANTEAFF.

This clone came up a few times. The genes are TRBV30 and TRBJ2-1, with 10 bases lining up with TRBD2. The germline V gene has CDR1 GTSNPN and CDR2 SVGIG (reference sequence). Trimming at V came to 8 bases and at J to 10 bases, leaving 14 bases not matched to a gene. CDR3 length: 14 amino acids. This chain's CDR3 is CAHDGLAAPGEQFF. In DNA, the CDR3 is TGTGCCCACGACGGACTAGCGGCACCGGGGGAGCAGTTCTTC.

V gene TRBV12-5 combines with J gene TRBJ1-1; D perhaps matches TRBD1 (5 bases). This CDR3 comprises 13 residues. V was trimmed by 5 bases and J by 0 bases, leaving 7 bases between them. CDR1 and CDR2 (germline): LGHNT, FRNRAP. CDR3 nucleotides: TGTGCTAGTGGTCAGGGACTGAACACTGAAGCTTTCTTT. It is translated as CASGQGLNTEAFF.

This sequence joins TRBV5-1 and TRBJ2-3, with a possible D match to TRBD2 (6 bases). CDR1 and CDR2 from the germline V gene are SGHRS and YFSETQ. V lost 4 bases to trimming and J lost 4 bases, with 16 bases between them. This CDR3 has 15 residues. This CDR3 is CASSPAAGRADTQYF. The CDR3 bases are TGCGCCAGCAGCCCGGCGGCGGGAAGGGCAGATACGCAGTATTTT.

This clone was counted a single time. The rearrangement uses TRBV5-8 and TRBJ2-3, with 10 bases identical to TRBD2. Germline V CDR1 and CDR2: SGHTS, YDEGEE. This CDR3 is built from 16 residues. The V segment lost 0 bases and the J segment 2 bases; nucleotides outside the gene matches: 3. CDR3 DNA: TGTGCCAGCAGCTTGGGACTAGCGGGTACCACAGATACGCAGTATTTT. Its protein product is CASSLGLAGTTDTQYF.

The chain has TRBV28 and TRBJ1-2; 8 bases map to TRBD1. The junction had 6 bases not matched to a gene; V was cut back by 5 bases and J by 4 bases. This CDR3 spans 14 amino acids. Germline assignment: CDR1 MDHEN and CDR2 SYDVKM. The CDR3 sequence is CASSRTGRAYGYTF. The CDR3, as DNA: TGTGCCAGCAGTCGGACAGGGAGGGCCTATGGCTACACCTTC.